This T cell receptor beta chain is drawn from a study of glioma-infiltrating T cells (dated by TCRdb to the mid-2010s). About the full investigation: TCR alpha- and beta-chain repertoires were sequenced from glioma tissue, non-neoplastic brain tissue and matched peripheral blood mononuclear cells. Each tissue-infiltrating repertoire was compared with the same patient's peripheral blood repertoire to measure divergence between tissue and blood T-cell populations. Three low-grade glioma patients, about 8 primary glioblastoma patients, and three non-glioma patients who contributed non-neoplastic brain tissue made up the paired cohort.

As for this clonotype: Its antigen remains unidentified. This CDR3 fails to terminate in the conserved phenylalanine or tryptophan, so it likely reflects a read error.

General findings and caveats noted by the study authors: Tissue and blood shared very few CDR3 sequences, a result attributed to high CDR3 diversity and limited sampling. In non-neoplastic patients, VJ-independent divergence between tissue and blood fell below expectation, whereas in all gliomas, and especially in low-grade gliomas, the divergence rose above expectation. Small numbers underpinned the group comparisons: several glioblastoma patients, three low-grade glioma patients and three non-neoplastic patients.

TCR alpha and beta CDR3 regions were amplified with the iRepertoire nested amplicon-rescue multiplex PCR (arm-PCR) platform from RNA. For one-step reverse transcription and amplification, about 95-450 ng of tissue mRNA or PBMC total RNA was used as input. Following bead purification, Illumina adapters were added by a secondary multiplex PCR, and the libraries were gel-purified between 200 and 400 bp. Demultiplexing relied on internal 6-nucleotide barcodes carried by the libraries. Sequencing of libraries was performed on an Illumina MiSeq with 2x220 or 2x250 nucleotide paired-end reads. Concerning the study's data processing: Paired reads were merged with FLASH 1.2.11 and aligned to the GRCh37 human genome with BWA-MEM before extracting TRA and TRB reads. For V and J assignment, an IMGT-derived reference of cassette sequences and CDR3 motifs that included pseudogenes was used. Reads were translated in three frames, and productive CDR3s were defined as those with a C...FGXG motif and no stop codons. Clonotypes were defined as unique combinations of V-J cassette pair and CDR3 amino acid sequence. Reads were filtered by Hamming distance, with the threshold set by the sequence error rate of each sample in mapped regions. TCRdb's own reprocessing of the public reads used fastp at Q25 and MiXCR and kept productive beta chains. Each record represents a unique CDR3 protein, reported with the most common genes and DNA among its rows. The V and J calls were not made by the authors but by TCRdb's processing. The sample records more than 100,000 distinct CDR3 sequences, about 30% of which are singletons. Clones ranked in the top ten supply 40% to 55% of the sample.

Trimming takes 7 bases from V and 6 bases from J, and the germline ends sit 8 bases apart. The CDR3 contains 11 residues when both ends are counted. Only the CDR3 part of the read is kept: 33 bases, read in frame from the first base. Based on the germline V gene, the CDR1 and CDR2 sequences are SGHDT and YYEEEE. The chain employs TRBV5-6 and TRBJ2-1, with an unclear D gene assignment. Sequenced: glioma tissue, nonneoplastic brain tissue, or PBMCs (not recorded which). This TCR derives from a human donor with low-grade glioma or glioblastoma, undergoing nonglioma brain surgery, or in good health (not recorded which). The sequence in DNA is TGTGCCAGCTCGGTGTTCAATGAGCAGTTCTTA. It translates to CASSVFNEQFL.